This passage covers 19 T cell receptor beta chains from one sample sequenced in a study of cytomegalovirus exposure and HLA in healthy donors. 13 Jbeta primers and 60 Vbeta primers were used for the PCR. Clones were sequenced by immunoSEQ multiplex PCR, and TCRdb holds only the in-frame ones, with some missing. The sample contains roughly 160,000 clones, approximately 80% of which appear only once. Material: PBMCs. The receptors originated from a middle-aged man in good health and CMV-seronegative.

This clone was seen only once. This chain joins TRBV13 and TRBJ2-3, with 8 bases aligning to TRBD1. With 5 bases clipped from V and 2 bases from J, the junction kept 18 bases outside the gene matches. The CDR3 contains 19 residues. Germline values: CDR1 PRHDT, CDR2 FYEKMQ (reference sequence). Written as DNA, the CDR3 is TGTGCCAGCAGCATCCATGGACAGGGTAGGGGAAAAAACACAGATACGCAGTATTTT. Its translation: CASSIHGQGRGKNTDTQYF.

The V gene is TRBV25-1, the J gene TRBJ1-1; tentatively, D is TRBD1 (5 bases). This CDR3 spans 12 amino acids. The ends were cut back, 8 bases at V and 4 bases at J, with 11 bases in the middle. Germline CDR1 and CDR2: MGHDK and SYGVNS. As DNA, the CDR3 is TGTGCCAGCCAGTTAGGGGCCACTGAAGCTTTCTTT. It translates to CASQLGATEAFF.

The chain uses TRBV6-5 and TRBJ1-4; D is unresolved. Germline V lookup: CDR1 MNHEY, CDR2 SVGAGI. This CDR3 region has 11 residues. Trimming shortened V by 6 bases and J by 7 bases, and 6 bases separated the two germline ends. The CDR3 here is CASRRVEKLFF. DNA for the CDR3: TGTGCCAGCAGGAGGGTTGAAAAACTGTTTTTT.

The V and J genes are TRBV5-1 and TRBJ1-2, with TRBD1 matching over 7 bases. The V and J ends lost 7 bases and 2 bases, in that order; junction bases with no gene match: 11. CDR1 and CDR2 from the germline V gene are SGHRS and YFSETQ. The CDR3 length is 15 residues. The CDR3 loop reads CASRRPETGNYGYTF. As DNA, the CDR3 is TGCGCCAGCCGCCGTCCCGAGACAGGGAACTATGGCTACACCTTC.

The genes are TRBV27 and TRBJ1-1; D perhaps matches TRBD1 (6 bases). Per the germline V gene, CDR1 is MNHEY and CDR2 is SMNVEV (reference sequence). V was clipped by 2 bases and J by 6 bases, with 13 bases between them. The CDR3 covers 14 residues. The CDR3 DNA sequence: TGTGCCAGCAGTTTACAGGGGAGCGTAGCTGAAGCTTTCTTT. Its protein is CASSLQGSVAEAFF.

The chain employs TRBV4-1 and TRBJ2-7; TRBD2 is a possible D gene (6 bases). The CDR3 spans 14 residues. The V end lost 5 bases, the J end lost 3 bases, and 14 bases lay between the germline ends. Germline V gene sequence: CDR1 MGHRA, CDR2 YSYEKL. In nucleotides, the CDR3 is TGCGCCAGCAGCTACGTGACGGAGGGCTACGAGCAGTACTTC. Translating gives CASSYVTEGYEQYF.

The CDR3 loop reads CASSPGQVNEKLFF. The CDR3, as DNA: TGTGCCAGCTCACCAGGGCAGGTTAATGAAAAACTGTTTTTT. This chain links TRBV18 with TRBJ1-4; no clear D gene. The CDR3 covers 14 residues. Germline assignment: CDR1 KGHSH and CDR2 LQKENI. The V and J ends lost 2 bases and 4 bases respectively, with 8 bases between them.

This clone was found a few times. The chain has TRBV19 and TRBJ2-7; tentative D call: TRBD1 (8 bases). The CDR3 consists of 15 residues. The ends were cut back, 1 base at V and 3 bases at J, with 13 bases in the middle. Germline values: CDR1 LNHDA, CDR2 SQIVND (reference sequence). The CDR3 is CASSIGTGRVYEQYF. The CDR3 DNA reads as TGTGCCAGTAGTATAGGGACAGGGAGGGTCTACGAGCAGTACTTC.

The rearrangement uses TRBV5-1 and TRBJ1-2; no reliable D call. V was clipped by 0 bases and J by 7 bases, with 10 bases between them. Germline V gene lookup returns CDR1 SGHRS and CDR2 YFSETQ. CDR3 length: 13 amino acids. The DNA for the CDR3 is TGCGCCAGCAGCTTGGGGGGAGGTAGTGGCTACACCTTC. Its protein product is CASSLGGGSGYTF.

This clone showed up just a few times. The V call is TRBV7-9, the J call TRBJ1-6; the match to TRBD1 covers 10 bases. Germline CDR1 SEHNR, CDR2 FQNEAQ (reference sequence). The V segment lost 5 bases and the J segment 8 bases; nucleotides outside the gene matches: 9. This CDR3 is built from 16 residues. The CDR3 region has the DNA TGTGCCAGCAGCCCCGGGACAGGGGATTGGGATTCACCCCTCCACTTT. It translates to CASSPGTGDWDSPLHF. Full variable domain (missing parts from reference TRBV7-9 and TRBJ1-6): DTGVSQNPRHKITKRGQNVTFRCDPISEHNRLYWYRQTLGQGPEFLTYFQNEAQLEKSRLLSDRFSAERPKGSFSTLEIQRTEQGDSAMYLCASSPGTGDWDSPLHFGNGTRLTVT.

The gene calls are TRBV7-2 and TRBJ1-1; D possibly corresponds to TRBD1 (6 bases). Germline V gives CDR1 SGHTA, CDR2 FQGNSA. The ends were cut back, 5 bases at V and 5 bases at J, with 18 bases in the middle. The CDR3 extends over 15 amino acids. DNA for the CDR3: TGTGCCAGCAGCCCTAACCCGGGGACAACTACTGAAGCTTTCTTT. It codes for CASSPNPGTTTEAFF. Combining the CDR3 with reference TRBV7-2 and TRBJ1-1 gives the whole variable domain GAGVSQSPSNKVTEKGKDVELRCDPISGHTALYWYRQSLGQGLEFLIYFQGNSAPDKSGLPSDRFSAERTGGSVSTLTIQRTQQEDSAVYLCASSPNPGTTTEAFFGQGTRLTVV.

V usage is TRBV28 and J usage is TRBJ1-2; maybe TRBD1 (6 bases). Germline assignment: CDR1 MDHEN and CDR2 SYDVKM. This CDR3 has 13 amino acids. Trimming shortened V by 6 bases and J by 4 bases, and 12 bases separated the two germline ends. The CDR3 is CASRQDSLYGYTF. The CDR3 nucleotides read TGTGCCAGCAGACAGGACAGCCTCTATGGCTACACCTTC.

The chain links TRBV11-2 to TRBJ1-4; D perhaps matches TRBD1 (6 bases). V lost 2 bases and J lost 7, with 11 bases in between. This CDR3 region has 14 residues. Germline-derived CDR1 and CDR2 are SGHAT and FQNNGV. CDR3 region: CASSLSGGGEKLFF. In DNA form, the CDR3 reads TGTGCCAGCAGCTTATCGGGGGGCGGTGAAAAACTGTTTTTT. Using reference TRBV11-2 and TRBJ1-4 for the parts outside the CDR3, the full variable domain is EAGVAQSPRYKIIEKRQSVAFWCNPISGHATLYWYQQILGQGPKLLIQFQNNGVVDDSQLPKDRFSAERLKGVDSTLKIQPAKLEDSAVYLCASSLSGGGEKLFFGSGTQLSVL.

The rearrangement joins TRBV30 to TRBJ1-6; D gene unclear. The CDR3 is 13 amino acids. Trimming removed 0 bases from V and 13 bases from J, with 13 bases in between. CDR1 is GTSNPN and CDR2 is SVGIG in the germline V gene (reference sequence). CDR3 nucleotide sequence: TGTGCCTGGAGTGTACGCGGGGAAAGGCCCCTCCACTTT. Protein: CAWSVRGERPLHF.

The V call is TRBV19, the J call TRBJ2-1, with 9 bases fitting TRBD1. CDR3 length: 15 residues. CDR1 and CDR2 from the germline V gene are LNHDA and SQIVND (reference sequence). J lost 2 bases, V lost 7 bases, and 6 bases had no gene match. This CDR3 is CASTTTGGAYNEQFF. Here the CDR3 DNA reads TGTGCCAGTACCACGACAGGGGGAGCCTACAATGAGCAGTTCTTC.

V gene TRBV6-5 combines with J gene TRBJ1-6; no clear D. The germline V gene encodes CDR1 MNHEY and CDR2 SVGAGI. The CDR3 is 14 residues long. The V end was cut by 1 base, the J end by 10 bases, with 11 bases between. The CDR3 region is CASSYYRSQSPLHF. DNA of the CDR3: TGTGCCAGCAGTTACTACAGATCACAGTCACCCCTCCACTTT.

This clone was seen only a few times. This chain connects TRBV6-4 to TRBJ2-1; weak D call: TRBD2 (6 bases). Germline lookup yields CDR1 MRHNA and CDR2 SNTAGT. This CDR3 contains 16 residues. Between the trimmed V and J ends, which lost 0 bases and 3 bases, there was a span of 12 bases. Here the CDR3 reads CASSDSKGGDYNEQFF. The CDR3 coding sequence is TGTGCCAGCAGTGACTCAAAGGGAGGTGACTACAATGAGCAGTTCTTC.

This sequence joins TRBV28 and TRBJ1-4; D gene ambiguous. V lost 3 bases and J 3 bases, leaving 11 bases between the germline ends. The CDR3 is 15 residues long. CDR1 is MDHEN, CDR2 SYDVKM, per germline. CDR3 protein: CASSFSGAANEKLFF. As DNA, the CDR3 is TGTGCCAGCAGTTTCTCGGGTGCGGCTAATGAAAAACTGTTTTTT.

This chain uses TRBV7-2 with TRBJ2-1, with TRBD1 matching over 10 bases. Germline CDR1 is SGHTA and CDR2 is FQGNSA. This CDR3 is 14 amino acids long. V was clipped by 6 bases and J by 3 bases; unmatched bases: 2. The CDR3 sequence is CASRRTGGYNEQFF. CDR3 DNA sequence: TGTGCCAGCAGAAGGACAGGGGGCTACAATGAGCAGTTCTTC.